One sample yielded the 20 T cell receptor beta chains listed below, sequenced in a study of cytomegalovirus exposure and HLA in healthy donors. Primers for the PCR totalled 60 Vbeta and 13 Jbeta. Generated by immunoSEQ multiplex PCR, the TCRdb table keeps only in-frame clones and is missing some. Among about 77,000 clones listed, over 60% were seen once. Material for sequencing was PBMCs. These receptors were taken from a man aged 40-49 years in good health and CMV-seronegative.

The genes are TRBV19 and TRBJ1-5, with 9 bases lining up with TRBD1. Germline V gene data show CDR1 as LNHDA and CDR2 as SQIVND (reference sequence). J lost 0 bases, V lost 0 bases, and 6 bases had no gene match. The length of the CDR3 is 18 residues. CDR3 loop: CASSIEHGTGNSNQPQHF. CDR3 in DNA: TGTGCCAGTAGTATAGAACATGGGACAGGGAATAGCAATCAGCCCCAGCATTTT.

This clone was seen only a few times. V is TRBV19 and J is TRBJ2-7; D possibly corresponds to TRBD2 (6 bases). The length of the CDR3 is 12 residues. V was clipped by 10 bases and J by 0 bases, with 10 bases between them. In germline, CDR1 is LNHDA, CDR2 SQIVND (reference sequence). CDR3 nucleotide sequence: TGTGCCACCTCCGGGAGCTCCTACGAGCAGTACTTC. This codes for CATSGSSYEQYF. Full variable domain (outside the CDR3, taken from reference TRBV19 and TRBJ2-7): DGGITQSPKYLFRKEGQNVTLSCEQNLNHDAMYWYRQDPGQGLRLIYYSQIVNDFQKGDIAEGYSVSREKKESFPLTVTSAQKNPTAFYLCATSGSSYEQYFGPGTRLTVT.

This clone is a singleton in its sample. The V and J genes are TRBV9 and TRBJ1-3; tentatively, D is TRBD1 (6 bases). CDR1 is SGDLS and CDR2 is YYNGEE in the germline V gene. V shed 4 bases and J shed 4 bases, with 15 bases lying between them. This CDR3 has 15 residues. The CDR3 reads CASSKNPGQGNTIYF. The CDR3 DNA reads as TGTGCCAGCAGCAAAAACCCGGGACAAGGAAACACCATATATTTT.

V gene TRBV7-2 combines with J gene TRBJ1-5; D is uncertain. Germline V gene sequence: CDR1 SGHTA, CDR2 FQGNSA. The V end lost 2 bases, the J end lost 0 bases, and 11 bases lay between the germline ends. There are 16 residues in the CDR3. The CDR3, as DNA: TGTGCCAGCAGCTTAACGGGAATCTATAGCAATCAGCCCCAGCATTTT. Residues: CASSLTGIYSNQPQHF.

The DNA for the CDR3 is TGTGCCACCTTTACTAATTACGAGCAGTACTTC. Amino acids: CATFTNYEQYF. V usage is TRBV28 and J usage is TRBJ2-7; D gene uncertain. The CDR3 spans 11 residues. V lost 10 bases to trimming and J lost 4 bases, with 11 bases between them. Germline-derived CDR1 and CDR2 are MDHEN and SYDVKM.

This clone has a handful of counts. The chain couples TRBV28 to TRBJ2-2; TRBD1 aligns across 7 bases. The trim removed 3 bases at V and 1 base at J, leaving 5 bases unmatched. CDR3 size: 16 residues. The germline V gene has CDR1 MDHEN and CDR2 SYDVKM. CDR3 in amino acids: CASSLNRDRNTGELFF. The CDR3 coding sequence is TGTGCCAGCAGTTTGAACCGGGACAGGAACACCGGGGAGCTGTTTTTT.

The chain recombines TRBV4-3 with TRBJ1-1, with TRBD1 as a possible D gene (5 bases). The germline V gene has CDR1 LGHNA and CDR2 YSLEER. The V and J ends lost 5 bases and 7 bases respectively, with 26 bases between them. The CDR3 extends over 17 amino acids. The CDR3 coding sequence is TGCGCCAGCAGCTCCGGTTCCCCCTTGGGGGGTTTTAGTGAAGCTTTCTTT. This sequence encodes CASSSGSPLGGFSEAFF.

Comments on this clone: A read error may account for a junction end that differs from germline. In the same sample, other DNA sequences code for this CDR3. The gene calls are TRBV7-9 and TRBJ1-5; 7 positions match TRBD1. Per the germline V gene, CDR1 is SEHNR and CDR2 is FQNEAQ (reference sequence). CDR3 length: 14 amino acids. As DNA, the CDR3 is TGTGCTAGCAGCCGGGGACAGTTCGATCAGCCCCAGCATTTT. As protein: CASSRGQFDQPQHF.

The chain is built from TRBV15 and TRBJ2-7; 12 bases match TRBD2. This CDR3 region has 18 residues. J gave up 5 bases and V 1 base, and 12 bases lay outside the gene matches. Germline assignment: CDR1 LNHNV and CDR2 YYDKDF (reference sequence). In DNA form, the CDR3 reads TGTGCCACCAGCAGAGCCCGACTAGCGGGAGTTTTTACCCACGAGCAGTACTTC. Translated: CATSRARLAGVFTHEQYF.

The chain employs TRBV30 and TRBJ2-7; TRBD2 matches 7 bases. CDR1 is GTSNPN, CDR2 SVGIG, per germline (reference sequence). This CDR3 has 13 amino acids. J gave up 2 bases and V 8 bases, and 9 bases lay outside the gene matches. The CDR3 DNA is TGTGCCGGGTTAGCGGGTCATACCTACGAGCAGTACTTC. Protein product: CAGLAGHTYEQYF. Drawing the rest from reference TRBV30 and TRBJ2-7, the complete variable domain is SQTIHQWPATLVQPVGSPLSLECTVEGTSNPNLYWYRQAAGRGLQLLFYSVGIGQISSEVPQNLSASRPQDRQFILSSKKLLLSDSGFYLCAGLAGHTYEQYFGPGTRLTVT.

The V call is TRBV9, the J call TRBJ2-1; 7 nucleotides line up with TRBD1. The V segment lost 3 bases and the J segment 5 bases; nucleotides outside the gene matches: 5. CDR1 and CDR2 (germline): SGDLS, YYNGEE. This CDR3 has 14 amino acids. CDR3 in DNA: TGTGCCAGCAGCGCCGGGACAGCGGACAATGAGCAGTTCTTC. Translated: CASSAGTADNEQFF.

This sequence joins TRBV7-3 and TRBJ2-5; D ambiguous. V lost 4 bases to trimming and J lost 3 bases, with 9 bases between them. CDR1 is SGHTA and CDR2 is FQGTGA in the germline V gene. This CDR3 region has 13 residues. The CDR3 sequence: CASSSLREETQYF. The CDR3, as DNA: TGTGCCAGCAGCTCTCTCCGAGAAGAGACCCAGTACTTC.

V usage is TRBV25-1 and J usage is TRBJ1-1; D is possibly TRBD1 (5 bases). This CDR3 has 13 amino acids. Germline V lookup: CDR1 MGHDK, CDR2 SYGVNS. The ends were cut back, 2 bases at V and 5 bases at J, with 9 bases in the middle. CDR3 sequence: CASSELGATEAFF. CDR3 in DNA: TGTGCCAGCAGTGAACTTGGGGCTACTGAAGCTTTCTTT.

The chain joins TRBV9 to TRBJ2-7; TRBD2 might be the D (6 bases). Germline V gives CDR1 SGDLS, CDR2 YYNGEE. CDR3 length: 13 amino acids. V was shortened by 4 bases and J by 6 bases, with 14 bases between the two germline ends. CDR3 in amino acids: CASSKRLVSEQYF. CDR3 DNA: TGTGCCAGCAGCAAGAGACTAGTCTCCGAGCAGTACTTC.

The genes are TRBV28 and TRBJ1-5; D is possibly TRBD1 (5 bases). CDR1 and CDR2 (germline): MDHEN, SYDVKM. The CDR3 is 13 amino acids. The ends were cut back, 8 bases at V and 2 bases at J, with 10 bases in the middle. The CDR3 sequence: CASYPRGNQPQHF. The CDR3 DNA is TGTGCCAGCTACCCCAGGGGCAATCAGCCCCAGCATTTT.

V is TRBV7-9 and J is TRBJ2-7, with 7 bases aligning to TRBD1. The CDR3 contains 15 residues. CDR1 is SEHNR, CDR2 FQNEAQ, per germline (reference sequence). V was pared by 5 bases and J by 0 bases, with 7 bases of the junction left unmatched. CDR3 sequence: CASSNTGAPSYEQYF. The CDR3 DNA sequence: TGTGCCAGCAGCAATACAGGGGCGCCCTCCTACGAGCAGTACTTC. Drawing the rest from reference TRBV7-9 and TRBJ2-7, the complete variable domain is DTGVSQNPRHKITKRGQNVTFRCDPISEHNRLYWYRQTLGQGPEFLTYFQNEAQLEKSRLLSDRFSAERPKGSFSTLEIQRTEQGDSAMYLCASSNTGAPSYEQYFGPGTRLTVT.

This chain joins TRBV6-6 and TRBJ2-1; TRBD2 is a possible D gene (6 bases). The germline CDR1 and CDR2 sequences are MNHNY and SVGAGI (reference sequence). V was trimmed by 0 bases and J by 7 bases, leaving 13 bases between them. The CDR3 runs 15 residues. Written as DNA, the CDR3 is TGTGCCAGCAGTTACTCCCAACTAGCTCCAAATGAGCAGTTCTTC. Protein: CASSYSQLAPNEQFF.

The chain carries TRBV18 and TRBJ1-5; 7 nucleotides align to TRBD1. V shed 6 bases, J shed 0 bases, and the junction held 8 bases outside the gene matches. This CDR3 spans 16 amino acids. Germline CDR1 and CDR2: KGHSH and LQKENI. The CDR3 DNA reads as TGTGCCAGCTCGCGACAGGGACAACATAGCAATCAGCCCCAGCATTTT. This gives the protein CASSRQGQHSNQPQHF.

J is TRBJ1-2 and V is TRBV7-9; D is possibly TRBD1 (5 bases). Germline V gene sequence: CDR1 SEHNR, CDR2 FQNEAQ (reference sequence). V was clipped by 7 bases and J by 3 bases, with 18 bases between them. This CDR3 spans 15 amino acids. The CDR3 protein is CASILVGGPHYGYTF. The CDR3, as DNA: TGTGCCAGCATCCTGGTGGGGGGACCGCACTATGGCTACACCTTC.

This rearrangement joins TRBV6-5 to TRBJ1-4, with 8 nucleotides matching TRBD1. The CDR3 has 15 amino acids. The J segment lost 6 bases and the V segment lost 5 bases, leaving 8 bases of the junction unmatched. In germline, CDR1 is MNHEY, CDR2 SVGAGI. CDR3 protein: CASSPTTGEYEKLFF. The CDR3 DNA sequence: TGTGCCAGCAGTCCAACGACAGGGGAATATGAAAAACTGTTTTTT.